The TCR beta chain described here comes from a study of shared clonotypes between healthy human individuals. Whole-study findings and limits: It was only blood that was sampled, and tissue repertoires likely differ.

Repertoires were generated with immunoSEQ multiplex PCR, while TCRdb's copy carries only in-frame clones and drops some. The data show roughly 2.2 million clones, about 90% seen once. This CDR3 is built from 16 residues. Looked up from germline, CDR1 is SGHVS and CDR2 is FQNEAQ. Trimming took 5 bases from V and 4 from J, leaving 20 bases between them. Remarks on this clone: Its antigen is undetermined.

The rearrangement joins TRBV7-8 to TRBJ1-1; a weak D match, TRBD1 (6 bases). The TCR was taken from a man between 18 and 35 years old in good health. Some clones in this sample may be carry-over from other donors' samples. The sequenced sample was naive CD4+ T cells from PBMCs. Subset noted: CD45RA+ positively selected. The CDR3 sequence is CASSPLRGTVGTEAFF. CDR3 nucleotides: TGTGCCAGCAGCCCCCTCAGGGGAACGGTAGGCACTGAAGCTTTCTTT.